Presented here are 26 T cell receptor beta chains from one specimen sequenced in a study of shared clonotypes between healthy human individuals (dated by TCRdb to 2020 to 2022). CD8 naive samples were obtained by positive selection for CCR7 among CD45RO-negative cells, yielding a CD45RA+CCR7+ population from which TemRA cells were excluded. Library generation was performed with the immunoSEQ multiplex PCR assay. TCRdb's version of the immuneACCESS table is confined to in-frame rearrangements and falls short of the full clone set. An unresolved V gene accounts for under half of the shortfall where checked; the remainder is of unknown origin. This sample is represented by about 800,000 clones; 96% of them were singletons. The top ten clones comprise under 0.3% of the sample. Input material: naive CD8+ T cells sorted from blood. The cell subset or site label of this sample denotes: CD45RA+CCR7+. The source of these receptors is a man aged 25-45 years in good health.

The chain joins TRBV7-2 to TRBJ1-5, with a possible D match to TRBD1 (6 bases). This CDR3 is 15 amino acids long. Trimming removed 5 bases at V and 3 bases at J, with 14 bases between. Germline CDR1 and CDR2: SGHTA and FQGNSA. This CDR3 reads CASSQRGASNQPQHF. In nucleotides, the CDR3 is TGTGCCAGCAGCCAGCGGGGGGCGTCCAATCAGCCCCAGCATTTT.

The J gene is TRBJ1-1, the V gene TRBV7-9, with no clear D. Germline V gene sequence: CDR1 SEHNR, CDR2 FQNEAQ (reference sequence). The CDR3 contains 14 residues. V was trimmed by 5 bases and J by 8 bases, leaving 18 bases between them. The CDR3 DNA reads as TGTGCCAGCAGCGAAGACGGCCCTACCATAGAAGCTTTCTTT. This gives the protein CASSEDGPTIEAFF.

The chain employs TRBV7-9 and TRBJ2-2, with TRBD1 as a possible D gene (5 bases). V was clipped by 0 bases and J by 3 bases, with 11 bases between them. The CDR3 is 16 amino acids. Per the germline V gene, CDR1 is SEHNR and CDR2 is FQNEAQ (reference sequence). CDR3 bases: TGTGCCAGCAGCTTAGCGCGGTGGGGCGACACCGGGGAGCTGTTTTTT. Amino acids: CASSLARWGDTGELFF. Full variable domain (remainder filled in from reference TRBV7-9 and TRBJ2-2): DTGVSQNPRHKITKRGQNVTFRCDPISEHNRLYWYRQTLGQGPEFLTYFQNEAQLEKSRLLSDRFSAERPKGSFSTLEIQRTEQGDSAMYLCASSLARWGDTGELFFGEGSRLTVL.

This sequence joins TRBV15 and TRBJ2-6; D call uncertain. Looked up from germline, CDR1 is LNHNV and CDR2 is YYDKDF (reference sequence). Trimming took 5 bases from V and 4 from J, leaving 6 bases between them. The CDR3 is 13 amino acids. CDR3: CATSARGANVLTF. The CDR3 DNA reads TGTGCCACCAGCGCCCGAGGGGCCAACGTCCTGACTTTC.

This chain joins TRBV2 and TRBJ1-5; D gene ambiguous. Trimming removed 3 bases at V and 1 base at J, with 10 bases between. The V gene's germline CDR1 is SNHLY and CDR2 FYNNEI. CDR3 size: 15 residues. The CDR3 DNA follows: TGTGCCAGCAGTGAGGAAGGGTCGAGCAATCAGCCCCAGCATTTT. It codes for CASSEEGSSNQPQHF.

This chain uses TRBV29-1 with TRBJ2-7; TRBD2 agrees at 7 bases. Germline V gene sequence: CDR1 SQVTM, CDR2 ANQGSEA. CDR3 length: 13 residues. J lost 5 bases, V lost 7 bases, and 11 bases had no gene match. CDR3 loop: CSAWGGGSDEQYF. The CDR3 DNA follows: TGCAGCGCCTGGGGGGGAGGGAGCGACGAGCAGTACTTC.

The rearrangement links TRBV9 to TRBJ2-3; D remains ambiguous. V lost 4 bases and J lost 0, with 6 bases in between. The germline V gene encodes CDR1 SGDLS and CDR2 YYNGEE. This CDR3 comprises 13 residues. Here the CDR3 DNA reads TGTGCCAGCAGCCCGGTCAGCACAGATACGCAGTATTTT. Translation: CASSPVSTDTQYF.

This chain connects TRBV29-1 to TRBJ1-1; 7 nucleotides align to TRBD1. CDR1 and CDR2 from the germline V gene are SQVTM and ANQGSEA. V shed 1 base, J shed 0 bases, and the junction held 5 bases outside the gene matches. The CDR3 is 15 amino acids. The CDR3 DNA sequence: TGCAGCGTTGAAGTCAAGGGGGCGGTGAACACTGAAGCTTTCTTT. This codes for CSVEVKGAVNTEAFF.

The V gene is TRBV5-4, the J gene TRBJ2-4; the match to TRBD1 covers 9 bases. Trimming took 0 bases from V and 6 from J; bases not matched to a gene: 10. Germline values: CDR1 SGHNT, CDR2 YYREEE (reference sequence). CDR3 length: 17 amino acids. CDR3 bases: TGTGCCAGCAGCTTGGGTGGACAGGGGCCCTTAGGAAACATTCAGTACTTC. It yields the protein CASSLGGQGPLGNIQYF.

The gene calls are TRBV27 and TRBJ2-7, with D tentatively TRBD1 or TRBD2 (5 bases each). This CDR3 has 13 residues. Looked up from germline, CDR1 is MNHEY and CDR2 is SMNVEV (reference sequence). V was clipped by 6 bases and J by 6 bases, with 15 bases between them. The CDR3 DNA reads TGTGCCAGCAGCAGGGCCCACGGGATCGAGCAGTACTTC. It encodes CASSRAHGIEQYF.

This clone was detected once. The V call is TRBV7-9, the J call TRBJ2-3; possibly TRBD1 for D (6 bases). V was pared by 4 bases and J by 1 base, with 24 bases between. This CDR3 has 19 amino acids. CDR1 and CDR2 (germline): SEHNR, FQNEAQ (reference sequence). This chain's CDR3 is CASSSPYFGTPSRTDTQYF. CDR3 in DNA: TGTGCCAGCAGCTCCCCGTACTTCGGGACACCAAGTCGCACAGATACGCAGTATTTT.

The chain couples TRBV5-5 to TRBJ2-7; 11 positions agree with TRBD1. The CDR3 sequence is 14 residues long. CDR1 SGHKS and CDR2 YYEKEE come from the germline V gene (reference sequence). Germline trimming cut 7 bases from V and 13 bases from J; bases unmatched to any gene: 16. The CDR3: CASDYRTGGKERYF. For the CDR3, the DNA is TGTGCCAGCGACTATAGGACAGGGGGCAAGGAACGATACTTC.

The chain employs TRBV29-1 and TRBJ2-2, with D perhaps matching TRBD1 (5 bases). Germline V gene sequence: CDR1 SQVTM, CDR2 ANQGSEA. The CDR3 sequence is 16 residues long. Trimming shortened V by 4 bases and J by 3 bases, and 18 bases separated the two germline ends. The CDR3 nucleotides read TGCAGCGTTGGGGGCGTCACGAAAGGGGACACCGGGGAGCTGTTTTTT. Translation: CSVGGVTKGDTGELFF.

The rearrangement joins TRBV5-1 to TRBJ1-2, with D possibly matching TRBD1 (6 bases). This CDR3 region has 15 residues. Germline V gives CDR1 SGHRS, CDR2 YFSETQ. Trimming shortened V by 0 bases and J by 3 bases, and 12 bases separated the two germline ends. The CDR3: CASSLESGGDYGYTF. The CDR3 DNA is TGCGCCAGCAGCTTGGAGTCCGGGGGCGACTATGGCTACACCTTC.

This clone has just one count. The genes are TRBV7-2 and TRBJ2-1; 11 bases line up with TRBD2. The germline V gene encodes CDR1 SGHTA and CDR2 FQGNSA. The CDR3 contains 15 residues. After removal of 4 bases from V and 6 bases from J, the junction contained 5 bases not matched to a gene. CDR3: CASSSIAGGPNEQFF. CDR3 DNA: TGTGCCAGCAGCTCCATAGCGGGAGGGCCCAATGAGCAGTTCTTC.

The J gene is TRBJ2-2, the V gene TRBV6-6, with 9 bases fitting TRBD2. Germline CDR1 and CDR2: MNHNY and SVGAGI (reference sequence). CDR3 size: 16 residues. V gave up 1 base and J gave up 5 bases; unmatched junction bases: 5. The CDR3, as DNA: TGTGCCAGCAGTTACTTGGCGGGAGGGGGAACCGGGGAGCTGTTTTTT. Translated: CASSYLAGGGTGELFF.

The CDR3 bases are TGCGCCAGCAGCCAAGGAACAGCGAGCTACGAGCAGTACTTC. Translating gives CASSQGTASYEQYF. This rearrangement joins TRBV4-3 to TRBJ2-7; no clear D gene. Per germline, CDR1 LGHNA and CDR2 YSLEER. CDR3 size: 14 residues. The V gene lost 1 base and the J gene lost 3 bases, with 10 bases spanning the gap.

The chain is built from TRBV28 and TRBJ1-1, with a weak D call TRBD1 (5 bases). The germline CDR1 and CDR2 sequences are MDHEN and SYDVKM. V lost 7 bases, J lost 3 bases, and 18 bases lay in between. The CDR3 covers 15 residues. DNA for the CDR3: TGTGCCAGCATGGGTGGAGCAGGGCAGTACACTGAAGCTTTCTTT. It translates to CASMGGAGQYTEAFF.

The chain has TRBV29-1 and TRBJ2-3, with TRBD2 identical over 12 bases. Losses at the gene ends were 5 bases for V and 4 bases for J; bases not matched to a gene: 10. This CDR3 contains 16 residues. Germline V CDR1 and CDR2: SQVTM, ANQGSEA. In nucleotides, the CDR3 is TGCAGCGTTAGGGGGGGGACTAGCGGGTTTCCAGATACGCAGTATTTT. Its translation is CSVRGGTSGFPDTQYF.

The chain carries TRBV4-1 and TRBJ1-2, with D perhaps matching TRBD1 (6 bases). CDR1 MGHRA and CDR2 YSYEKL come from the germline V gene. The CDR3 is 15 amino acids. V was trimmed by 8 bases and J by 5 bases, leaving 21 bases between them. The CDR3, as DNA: TGCGCCAGCGGGGATCCTGCACAGGGTGGGTATGGCTACACCTTC. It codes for CASGDPAQGGYGYTF.

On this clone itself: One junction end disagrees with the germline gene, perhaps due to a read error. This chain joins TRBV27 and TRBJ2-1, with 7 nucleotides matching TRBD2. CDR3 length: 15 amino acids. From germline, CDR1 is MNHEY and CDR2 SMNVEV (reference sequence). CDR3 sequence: CASSFAGRSYDEQFF. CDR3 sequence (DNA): TGTGCCAGCAGTTTTGCCGGGAGGAGCTACGATGAGCAGTTCTTC.

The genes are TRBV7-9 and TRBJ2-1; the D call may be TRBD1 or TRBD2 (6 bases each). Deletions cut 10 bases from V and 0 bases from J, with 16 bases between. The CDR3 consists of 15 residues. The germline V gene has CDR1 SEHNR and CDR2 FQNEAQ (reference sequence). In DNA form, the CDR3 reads TGTGCCAACTCCCCGGGGGCGAGCTCCTACAATGAGCAGTTCTTC. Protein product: CANSPGASSYNEQFF.

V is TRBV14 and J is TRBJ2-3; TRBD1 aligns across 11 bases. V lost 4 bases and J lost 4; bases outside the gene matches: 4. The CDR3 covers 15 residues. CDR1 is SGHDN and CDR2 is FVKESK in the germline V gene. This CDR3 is CASSLGQGAADTQYF. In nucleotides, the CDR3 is TGTGCCAGCAGCCTCGGACAGGGGGCAGCAGATACGCAGTATTTT.

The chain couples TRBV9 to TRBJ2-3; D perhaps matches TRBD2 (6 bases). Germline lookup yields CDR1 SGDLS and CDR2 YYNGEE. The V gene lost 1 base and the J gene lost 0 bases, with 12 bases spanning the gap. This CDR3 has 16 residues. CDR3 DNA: TGTGCCAGCAGCGTATGGAGTGGGGGGAGCACAGATACGCAGTATTTT. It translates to CASSVWSGGSTDTQYF. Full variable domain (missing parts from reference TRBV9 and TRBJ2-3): DSGVTQTPKHLITATGQRVTLRCSPRSGDLSVYWYQQSLDQGLQFLIQYYNGEERAKGNILERFSAQQFPDLHSELNLSSLELGDSALYFCASSVWSGGSTDTQYFGPGTRLTVL.

CDR3 protein: CASSRDLLGIKEQYF. For the CDR3, the DNA is TGTGCCAGCAGCCGCGACCTACTCGGTATAAAGGAGCAGTACTTC. This rearrangement joins TRBV7-2 to TRBJ2-7; D gene ambiguous. Trimming removed 5 bases at V and 7 bases at J, with 21 bases between. The CDR3 spans 15 residues. Looked up from germline, CDR1 is SGHTA and CDR2 is FQGNSA. The whole variable domain, remainder taken from reference TRBV7-2 and TRBJ2-7, is GAGVSQSPSNKVTEKGKDVELRCDPISGHTALYWYRQSLGQGLEFLIYFQGNSAPDKSGLPSDRFSAERTGGSVSTLTIQRTQQEDSAVYLCASSRDLLGIKEQYFGPGTRLTVT.

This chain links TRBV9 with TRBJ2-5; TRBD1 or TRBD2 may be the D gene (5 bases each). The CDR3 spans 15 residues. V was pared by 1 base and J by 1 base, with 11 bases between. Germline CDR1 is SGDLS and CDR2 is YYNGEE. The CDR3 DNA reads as TGTGCCAGCAGCGTAAGGGACGGCCTCCAAGAGACCCAGTACTTC. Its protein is CASSVRDGLQETQYF.